The clone carrying this T cell receptor (beta chain) has a handful of counts. The sample is drawn from a study of blood T cell repertoires in COVID-19. In the study overall: Material from acute and convalescent COVID-19 was sourced from the United States, Italy and Spain. Sample material is recorded as cDNA or gDNA derived from T cells, B-cell-depleted T cells, or PBMCs.

Per germline, CDR1 SGDLS and CDR2 YYNGEE. The germline V and J ends were trimmed by 4 bases and 3 bases, with 17 bases remaining between them. The CDR3 runs 15 residues. Original data processing: From reference gene primer amplification, estimates of nucleated cell counts were derived. Libraries were prepared by immunoSEQ multiplex PCR; TCRdb keeps only in-frame clonotypes and omits some of them. From that table come the V and J calls and clone size; the DNA was used to work out D and trimming. Among fewer than 300,000 clones, approximately 86% were seen once, and the ten largest hold just under 0.8%.

This TCR derives from a woman between 25 and 40 years old with acute or convalescent COVID-19. The chain uses TRBV9 and TRBJ2-7; D perhaps matches TRBD1 (6 bases). The material sequenced was peripheral blood. CDR3 DNA sequence: TGTGCCAGCAGCCCCCAACAGGGTATCGTCTACGAGCAGTACTTC. Its protein product is CASSPQQGIVYEQYF.